Following are 7 T cell receptor beta chains from one sample sequenced in a study of T cells in Graves' hyperthyroidism and ophthalmopathy. From RNA transcripts, TCR beta CDR3 regions were amplified. HTBI primers were employed in a first-round RT-PCR of the TCR CDR3. TCRdb called the multiplex PCR reads again in MiXCR, with one record for every CDR3 protein. The table records under 300,000 distinct CDR3 sequences, 15% of them present only once. The material sequenced was blood. The receptors derive from a woman in her forties or fifties with Graves' hyperthyroidism that later progressed to Graves' ophthalmopathy.

The J gene is TRBJ2-5, the V gene TRBV4-1; perhaps D is TRBD1 or TRBD2 (5 bases each). Trimming pared 0 bases from V and 4 bases from J, leaving 12 bases between. CDR1 is MGHRA, CDR2 YSYEKL, per germline. This CDR3 has 15 amino acids. The DNA of the CDR3 is TGCGCCAGCAGCCAAGATCAGTCGAGGGGAGAGACCCAGTACTTC. This codes for CASSQDQSRGETQYF.

This clonotype has at least ten counts. The chain carries TRBV28 and TRBJ2-6; D not resolved. Per germline, CDR1 MDHEN and CDR2 SYDVKM. With 6 bases removed from V and 1 base from J, the gap between germline ends came to 19 bases. This CDR3 is built from 18 residues. The CDR3 DNA sequence: TGTGCCAGCAGCCAACTCCGCAAGGCCCCTTCTGGGGCCAACGTCCTGACTTTC. This encodes CASSQLRKAPSGANVLTF.

This clonotype appeared many times. The genes are TRBV6-1 and TRBJ2-7; 8 bases are shared with TRBD1. V gave up 7 bases and J gave up 4 bases; unmatched junction bases: 15. Looked up from germline, CDR1 is MNHNS and CDR2 is SASEGT. The CDR3 runs 16 residues. The CDR3 DNA reads as TGTGCCAGCAAAACCACCCAGGGGGCAACCGGGTACGAGCAGTACTTC. Translation: CASKTTQGATGYEQYF.

This clonotype has a count of ten or more. The rearrangement links TRBV14 to TRBJ2-7, with unresolved D. V lost 1 base and J 2 bases, leaving 9 bases between the germline ends. Per the germline V gene, CDR1 is SGHDN and CDR2 is FVKESK. The CDR3 totals 14 residues. The CDR3, as DNA: TGTGCCAGCAGCCAAGGCTACGGGCCCTACGAGCAGTACTTC. This encodes CASSQGYGPYEQYF.

This clonotype was seen at least ten times. The chain employs TRBV12-3 or TRBV12-4 and TRBJ1-2, with D maybe TRBD1 (6 bases). There are 11 residues in the CDR3. V gave up 6 bases and J gave up 6 bases, with 8 bases separating them. The CDR3 region is CASSRTDGYTF. The CDR3 coding sequence is TGTGCCAGCAGCCGGACAGATGGCTACACCTTC.

This clonotype occurred a few times. The genes are TRBV24-1 and TRBJ2-3, with 11 bases identical to TRBD2. The CDR3 loop spans 17 amino acids. V lost 3 bases, J lost 3 bases, and 7 bases stayed unmatched. Germline CDR1 and CDR2: KGHDR and SFDVKD. CDR3 nucleotides: TGTGCCACCAGTGATCGTAGCGGGAGGGTCGTGACAGATACGCAGTATTTT. Protein: CATSDRSGRVVTDTQYF.

This clonotype was counted at least ten times. The chain joins TRBV25-1 to TRBJ2-7, with 8 bases lining up with TRBD2. Trimming at V came to 10 bases and at J to 1 base, leaving 12 bases not matched to a gene. Germline CDR1 and CDR2: MGHDK and SYGVNS. The CDR3 spans 15 residues. CDR3 DNA: TGTGCCACCACCGTGGGGGCGGGAGGATCCTACGAGCAGTACTTC. It codes for CATTVGAGGSYEQYF.